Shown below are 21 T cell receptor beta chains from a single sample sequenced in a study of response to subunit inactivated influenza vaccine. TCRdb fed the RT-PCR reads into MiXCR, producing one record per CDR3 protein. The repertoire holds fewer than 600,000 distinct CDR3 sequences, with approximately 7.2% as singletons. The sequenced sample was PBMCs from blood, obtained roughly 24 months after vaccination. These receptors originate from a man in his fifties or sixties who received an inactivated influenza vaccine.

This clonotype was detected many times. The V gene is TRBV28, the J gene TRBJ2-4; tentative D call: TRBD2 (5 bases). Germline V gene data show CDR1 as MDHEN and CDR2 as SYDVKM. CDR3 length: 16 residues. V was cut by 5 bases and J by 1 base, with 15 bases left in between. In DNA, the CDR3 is TGTGCCAGCAGTCCCACTAGATCAGTGGCCAAAAACATTCAGTACTTC. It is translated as CASSPTRSVAKNIQYF.

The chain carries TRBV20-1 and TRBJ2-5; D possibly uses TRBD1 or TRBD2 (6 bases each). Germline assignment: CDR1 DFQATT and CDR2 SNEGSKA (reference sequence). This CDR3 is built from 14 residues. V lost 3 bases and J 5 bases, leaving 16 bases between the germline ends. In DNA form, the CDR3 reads TGCAGTGCTAGGAGGGGGGTTGGTCCGGAGACCCAGTACTTC. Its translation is CSARRGVGPETQYF.

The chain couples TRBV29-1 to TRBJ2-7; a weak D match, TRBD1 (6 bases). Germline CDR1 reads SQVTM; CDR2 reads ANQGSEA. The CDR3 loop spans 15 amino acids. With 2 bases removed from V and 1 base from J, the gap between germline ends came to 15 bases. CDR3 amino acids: CSVETSQGRSYEQYF. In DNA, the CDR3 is TGCAGCGTTGAAACCTCCCAGGGGCGATCCTACGAGCAGTACTTC.

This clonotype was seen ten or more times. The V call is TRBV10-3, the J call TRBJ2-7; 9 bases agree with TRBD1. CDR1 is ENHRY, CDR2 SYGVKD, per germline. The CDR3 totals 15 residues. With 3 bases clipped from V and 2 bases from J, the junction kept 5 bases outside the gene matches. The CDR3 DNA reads TGTGCCATCAGTGACGCCGGGACAGGGACCTACGAGCAGTACTTC. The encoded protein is CAISDAGTGTYEQYF.

DNA of the CDR3: TGTGCCAGCAGCGTAGCTGCGCAGATAAACACCGGGGAGCTGTTTTTT. Protein sequence: CASSVAAQINTGELFF. This chain links TRBV9 with TRBJ2-2; D unresolved. Germline-derived CDR1 and CDR2 are SGDLS and YYNGEE. The CDR3 is made up of 16 amino acids. V dropped 0 bases and J dropped 2 bases, with 11 bases sitting between them.

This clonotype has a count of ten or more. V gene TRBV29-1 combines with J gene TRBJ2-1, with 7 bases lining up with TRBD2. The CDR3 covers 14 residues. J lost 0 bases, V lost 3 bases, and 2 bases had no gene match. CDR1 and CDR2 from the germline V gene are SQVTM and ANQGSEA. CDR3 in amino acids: CSVERESSYNEQFF. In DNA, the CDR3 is TGCAGCGTTGAGCGGGAGAGCTCCTACAATGAGCAGTTCTTC.

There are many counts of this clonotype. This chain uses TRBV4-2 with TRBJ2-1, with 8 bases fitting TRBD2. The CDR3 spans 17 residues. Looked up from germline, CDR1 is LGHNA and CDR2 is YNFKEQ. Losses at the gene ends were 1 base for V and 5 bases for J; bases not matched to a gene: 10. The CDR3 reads CASSQVGAGVLNNEQFF. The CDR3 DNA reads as TGTGCCAGCAGCCAAGTAGGAGCGGGAGTTTTGAACAATGAGCAGTTCTTC.

This CDR3 reads CASKGLDTGELFF. The DNA of the CDR3 is TGTGCCAGTAAGGGTCTGGACACCGGGGAGCTGTTTTTT. The chain is built from TRBV19 and TRBJ2-2; unclear D gene. Germline CDR1 reads LNHDA; CDR2 reads SQIVND (reference sequence). The CDR3 has 13 residues. V was cut by 7 bases and J by 3 bases, with 9 bases left in between.

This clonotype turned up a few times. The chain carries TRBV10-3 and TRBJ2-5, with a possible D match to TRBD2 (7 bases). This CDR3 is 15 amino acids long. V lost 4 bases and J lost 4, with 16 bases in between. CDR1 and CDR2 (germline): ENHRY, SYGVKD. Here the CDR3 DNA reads TGTGCCATCAGTGCCTCGGGCGGGGGCCGAGAGACCCAGTACTTC. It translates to CAISASGGGRETQYF.

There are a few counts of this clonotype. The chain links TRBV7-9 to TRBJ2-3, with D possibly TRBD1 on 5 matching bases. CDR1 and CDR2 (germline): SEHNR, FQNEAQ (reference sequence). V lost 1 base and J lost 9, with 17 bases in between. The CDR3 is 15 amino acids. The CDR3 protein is CASSLELDTAKTQYF. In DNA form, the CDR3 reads TGTGCCAGCAGCTTAGAACTGGACACAGCCAAAACGCAGTATTTT.

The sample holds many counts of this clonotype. CDR3 nucleotide sequence: TGCAGTGCAATAGCGGGGGGGCCCTACGAGCAGTACTTC. Translation: CSAIAGGPYEQYF. The V and J genes are TRBV20-1 and TRBJ2-7, with 11 bases fitting TRBD2. The CDR3 is 13 residues long. The germline CDR1 and CDR2 sequences are DFQATT and SNEGSKA (reference sequence). The V gene end was trimmed by 6 bases and the J gene end by 2 bases; junction bases not matched to a gene: 3.

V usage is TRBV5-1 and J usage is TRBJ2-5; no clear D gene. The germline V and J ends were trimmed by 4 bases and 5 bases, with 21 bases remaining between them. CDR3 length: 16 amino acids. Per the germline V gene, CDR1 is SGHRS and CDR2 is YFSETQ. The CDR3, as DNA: TGCGCCAGCAGCAAACTTCCACAAGGCCCCCCGGAGACCCAGTACTTC. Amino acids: CASSKLPQGPPETQYF.

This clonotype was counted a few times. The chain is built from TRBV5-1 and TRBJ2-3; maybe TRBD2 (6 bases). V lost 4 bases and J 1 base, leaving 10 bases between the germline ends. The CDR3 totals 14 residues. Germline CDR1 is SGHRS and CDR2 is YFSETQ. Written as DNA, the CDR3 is TGCGCCAGCAGCGGAGCGGGCCGCACAGATACGCAGTATTTT. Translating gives CASSGAGRTDTQYF.

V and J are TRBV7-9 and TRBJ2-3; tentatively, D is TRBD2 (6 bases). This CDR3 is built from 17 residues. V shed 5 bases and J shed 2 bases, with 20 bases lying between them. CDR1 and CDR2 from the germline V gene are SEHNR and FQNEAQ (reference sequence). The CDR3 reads CASSGIRASANTDTQYF. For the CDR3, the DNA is TGTGCCAGCAGCGGTATTCGGGCTAGCGCGAACACAGATACGCAGTATTTT.

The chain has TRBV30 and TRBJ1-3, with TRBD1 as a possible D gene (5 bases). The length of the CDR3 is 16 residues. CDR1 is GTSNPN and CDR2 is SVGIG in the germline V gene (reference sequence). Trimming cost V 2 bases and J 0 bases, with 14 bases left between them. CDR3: CAWSHPGVFSGNTIYF. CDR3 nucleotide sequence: TGTGCCTGGAGTCACCCGGGGGTCTTCTCTGGAAACACCATATATTTT.

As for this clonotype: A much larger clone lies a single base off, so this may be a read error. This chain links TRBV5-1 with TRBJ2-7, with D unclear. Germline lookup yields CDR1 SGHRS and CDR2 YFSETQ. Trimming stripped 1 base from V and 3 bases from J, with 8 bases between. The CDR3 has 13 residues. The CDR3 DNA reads TGCGCCAGCAGCTTGTCCACTGACTACGAGCAGTACTTC. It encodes CASSLSTDYEQYF.

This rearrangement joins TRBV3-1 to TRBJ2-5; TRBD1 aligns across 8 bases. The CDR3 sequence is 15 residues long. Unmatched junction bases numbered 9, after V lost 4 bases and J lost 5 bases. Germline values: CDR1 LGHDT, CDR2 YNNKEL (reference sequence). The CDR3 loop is CASSLGPRQGETQYF. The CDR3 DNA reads TGTGCCAGCAGCCTCGGACCGAGACAGGGGGAGACCCAGTACTTC.

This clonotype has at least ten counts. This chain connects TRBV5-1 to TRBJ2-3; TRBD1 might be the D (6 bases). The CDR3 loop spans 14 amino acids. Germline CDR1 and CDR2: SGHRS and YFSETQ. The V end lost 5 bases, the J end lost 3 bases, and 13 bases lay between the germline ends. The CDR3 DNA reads TGCGCCAGCAGGTTACAGGGCGAGACAGATACGCAGTATTTT. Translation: CASRLQGETDTQYF.

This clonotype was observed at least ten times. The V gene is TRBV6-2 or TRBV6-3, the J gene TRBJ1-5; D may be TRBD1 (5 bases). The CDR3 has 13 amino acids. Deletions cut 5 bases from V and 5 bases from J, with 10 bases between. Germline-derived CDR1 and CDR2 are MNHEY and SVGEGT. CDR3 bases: TGTGCCAGCAGTGACAGACAGTATCAGCCCCAGCATTTT. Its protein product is CASSDRQYQPQHF.

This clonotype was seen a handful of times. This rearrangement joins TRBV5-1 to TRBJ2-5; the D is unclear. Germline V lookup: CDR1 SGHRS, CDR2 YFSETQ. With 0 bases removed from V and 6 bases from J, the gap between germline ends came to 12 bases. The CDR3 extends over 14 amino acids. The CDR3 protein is CASSLGPVGKTQYF. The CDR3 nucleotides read TGCGCCAGCAGCTTGGGTCCGGTGGGGAAGACCCAGTACTTC.

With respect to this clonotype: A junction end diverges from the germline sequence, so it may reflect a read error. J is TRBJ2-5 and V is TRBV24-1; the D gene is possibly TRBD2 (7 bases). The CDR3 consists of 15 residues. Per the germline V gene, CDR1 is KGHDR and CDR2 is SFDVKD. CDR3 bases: TGCTGTGCTAGTCTAGCCCGGGGGGCCAAAGAGACCCAGTACTTC. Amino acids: CCASLARGAKETQYF.